Shown below are 15 T cell receptor beta chains from a single sample sequenced in a study of shared clonotypes between healthy human individuals (dated by TCRdb to about 2020). The library came from the immunoSEQ multiplex PCR assay. The immuneACCESS repertoire file appears here via TCRdb, limited to in-frame rearrangements. These files lack a portion of the clones; in checked studies, under half of the deficit traces to unresolved V genes, and the cause of the others is not known. For this sample there are some 630,000 clones; 60% to 80% appear just once. Approximately 1.8% of the sample comes from the top ten. The specimen was memory CD4+ T cells sorted from blood. The sample's cell subset or site, from its label and the paper: CD45RA-negative fraction. Receptors originate from a young woman in good health.

This CDR3 reads CAISEGTGAEKLFF. CDR3 DNA: TGTGCCATCAGTGAGGGGACAGGGGCCGAAAAACTGTTTTTT. The chain uses TRBV10-3 and TRBJ1-4, with 10 positions matching TRBD1. The germline CDR1 and CDR2 sequences are ENHRY and SYGVKD. The V segment lost 2 bases and the J segment 8 bases; nucleotides outside the gene matches: 2. The CDR3 consists of 14 residues.

This clone has more than one count but fewer than ten. This chain links TRBV4-1 with TRBJ1-2, with a tentative D call TRBD1 (5 bases). CDR3 length: 15 amino acids. V lost 0 bases and J lost 2, with 10 bases in between. Germline assignment: CDR1 MGHRA and CDR2 YSYEKL. The CDR3 DNA reads as TGCGCCAGCAGCCAAGATGGGACGGGGAACTATGGCTACACCTTC. Translated, it gives CASSQDGTGNYGYTF.

This chain joins TRBV27 and TRBJ1-1, with D perhaps TRBD1 (5 bases). The germline V and J ends were trimmed by 1 base and 8 bases, with 14 bases remaining between them. CDR3 length: 14 residues. The germline CDR1 and CDR2 sequences are MNHEY and SMNVEV (reference sequence). The CDR3 spells CASSLFGGRGEAFF. The CDR3 region has the DNA TGTGCCAGCAGTTTATTCGGGGGTCGCGGGGAAGCTTTCTTT.

V gene TRBV7-9 combines with J gene TRBJ2-3, with 7 bases matching TRBD1. Germline CDR1 SEHNR, CDR2 FQNEAQ (reference sequence). The J segment lost 2 bases and the V segment lost 5 bases, leaving 4 bases of the junction unmatched. This CDR3 is 14 amino acids long. The CDR3, as DNA: TGTGCCAGCAGCCCGGGACAGATCACAGATACGCAGTATTTT. Its translation is CASSPGQITDTQYF. The full variable domain, with the rest looked up from reference TRBV7-9 and TRBJ2-3, is DTGVSQNPRHKITKRGQNVTFRCDPISEHNRLYWYRQTLGQGPEFLTYFQNEAQLEKSRLLSDRFSAERPKGSFSTLEIQRTEQGDSAMYLCASSPGQITDTQYFGPGTRLTVL.

The chain couples TRBV6-1 to TRBJ1-2, with D maybe TRBD1 (5 bases). The V end was cut by 2 bases, the J end by 4 bases, with 20 bases between. Germline V gene data show CDR1 as MNHNS and CDR2 as SASEGT. This CDR3 is built from 17 residues. CDR3 protein: CASSELPPGGNTYGYTF. CDR3 DNA sequence: TGTGCCAGCAGTGAACTTCCCCCGGGGGGGAATACCTATGGCTACACCTTC.

This clone was counted only a few times. The V call is TRBV2, the J call TRBJ2-1; D is ambiguous. The CDR3 has 11 amino acids. The V end was cut by 11 bases, the J end by 0 bases, with 5 bases between. Germline CDR1 is SNHLY and CDR2 is FYNNEI. CDR3 sequence: CAWSSYNEQFF. CDR3 coding DNA: TGTGCCTGGTCCTCCTACAATGAGCAGTTCTTC.

Comments on this clone: Other DNA sequences in this specimen translate into the identical CDR3. The genes are TRBV5-1 and TRBJ1-1; no firm D call. This CDR3 has 13 amino acids. The V end lost 0 bases, the J end lost 6 bases, and 9 bases lay between the germline ends. Germline values: CDR1 SGHRS, CDR2 YFSETQ. CDR3 nucleotide sequence: TGCGCCAGCAGCTTGGCGGGGAGATCTGAAGCTTTCTTT. Its translation: CASSLAGRSEAFF. The entire variable domain, with the rest obtained from reference TRBV5-1 and TRBJ1-1, is as follows: KAGVTQTPRYLIKTRGQQVTLSCSPISGHRSVSWYQQTPGQGLQFLFEYFSETQRNKGNFPGRFSGRQFSNSRSEMNVSTLELGDSALYLCASSLAGRSEAFFGQGTRLTVV.

This clone has just one count. The chain recombines TRBV6-1 with TRBJ1-3; TRBD1 matches at 8 bases. Per the germline V gene, CDR1 is MNHNS and CDR2 is SASEGT. V dropped 1 base and J dropped 4; count of bases not matched to a gene: 0. CDR3 length: 14 residues. Here the CDR3 reads CASSEGQGGNTIYF. The CDR3 bases are TGTGCCAGCAGTGAAGGACAGGGGGGAAACACCATATATTTT.

The chain employs TRBV4-1 and TRBJ2-7, with D possibly matching TRBD1 (5 bases). Trimming left V 0 bases short and J 6 bases short, with 12 bases between. The CDR3 is 14 residues long. CDR1 and CDR2 (germline): MGHRA, YSYEKL. The DNA for the CDR3 is TGCGCCAGCAGCCAAGATGCCCAGGGTGGCGAGCAGTACTTC. This translates into CASSQDAQGGEQYF.

V gene TRBV27 combines with J gene TRBJ1-1; D remains ambiguous. The V gene lost 3 bases and the J gene lost 5 bases, with 10 bases spanning the gap. CDR1 and CDR2 (germline): MNHEY, SMNVEV (reference sequence). CDR3 length equals 13 residues. The CDR3 DNA is TGTGCCAGCAGTTTTCAAATTTGGACTGAAGCTTTCTTT. Amino acids: CASSFQIWTEAFF.

The V and J genes are TRBV25-1 and TRBJ1-2, with D tentatively TRBD1 (6 bases). Per the germline V gene, CDR1 is MGHDK and CDR2 is SYGVNS. The CDR3 length is 16 residues. The germline V and J ends were trimmed by 4 bases and 0 bases, with 15 bases remaining between them. The CDR3 is CASSALQDRANYGYTF. CDR3 nucleotide sequence: TGTGCCAGCAGTGCCCTTCAGGACAGAGCTAACTATGGCTACACCTTC.

In its sample, this clone was seen once. Other DNA sequences in the sample encode the same CDR3. The chain combines TRBV28 with TRBJ1-4; D is unclear. Germline V lookup: CDR1 MDHEN, CDR2 SYDVKM. The length of the CDR3 is 12 residues. V lost 5 bases and J 5 bases, leaving 6 bases between the germline ends. The CDR3 reads CASSPYNEKLFF. CDR3 DNA sequence: TGTGCCAGCAGTCCGTACAATGAAAAACTGTTTTTT.

The rearrangement joins TRBV5-1 to TRBJ1-4; tentatively, D is TRBD1 (5 bases). This CDR3 region has 14 residues. V gave up 5 bases and J gave up 7 bases, with 15 bases separating them. Germline CDR1 and CDR2: SGHRS and YFSETQ. CDR3 bases: TGCGCCAGCAGACCCACCGGGACCGGTGAAAAACTGTTTTTT. This encodes CASRPTGTGEKLFF.

This clone was detected ten times or more. V usage is TRBV11-3 and J usage is TRBJ2-1; D gene uncertain. Germline V gives CDR1 SGHNT, CDR2 YENEEA. This CDR3 contains 12 residues. The ends were cut back, 1 base at V and 8 bases at J, with 6 bases in the middle. The CDR3 coding sequence is TGTGCCAGCAGCTTAGGAAGGGATGAGCAGTTCTTC. Translating it yields CASSLGRDEQFF.

This clone showed up many times. The gene calls are TRBV28 and TRBJ1-1; the D is unclear. Deletions cut 6 bases from V and 1 base from J, with 21 bases between. This CDR3 region has 17 residues. CDR1 and CDR2 from the germline V gene are MDHEN and SYDVKM. CDR3 protein: CASSFRPADAGNTEAFF. The DNA of the CDR3 is TGTGCCAGCAGCTTTCGGCCCGCCGACGCGGGGAACACTGAAGCTTTCTTT.